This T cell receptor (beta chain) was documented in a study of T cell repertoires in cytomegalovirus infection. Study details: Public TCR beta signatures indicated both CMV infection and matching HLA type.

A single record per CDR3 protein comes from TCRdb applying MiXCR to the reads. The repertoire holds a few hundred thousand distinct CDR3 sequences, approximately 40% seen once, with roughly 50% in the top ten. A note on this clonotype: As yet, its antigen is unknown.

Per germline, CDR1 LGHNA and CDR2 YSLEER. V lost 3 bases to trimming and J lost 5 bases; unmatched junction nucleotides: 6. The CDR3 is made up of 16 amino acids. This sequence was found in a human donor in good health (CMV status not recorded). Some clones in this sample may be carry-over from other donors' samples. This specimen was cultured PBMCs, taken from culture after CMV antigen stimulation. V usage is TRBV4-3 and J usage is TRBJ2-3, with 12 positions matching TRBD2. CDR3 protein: CASSQRLAGDGDTQYF. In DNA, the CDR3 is TGCGCCAGCAGCCAGCGACTAGCGGGAGACGGAGATACGCAGTATTTT.